This TCR beta chain is from a study of T cells in Graves' hyperthyroidism and ophthalmopathy. Unmatched junction bases numbered 7, after V lost 5 bases and J lost 0 bases. The CDR3 runs to 19 residues. From germline, CDR1 is SGHAT and CDR2 FQDESV (reference sequence). Uncontrolled infection, other autoimmune disease, pregnancy or lactation excluded patients. Clinical symptoms, serum thyroxine and TRAb, thyroid ultrasound and orbital computed tomography were used for the diagnoses. Amplification of TCR beta CDR3 regions was performed using RNA transcripts as template. First-round RT-PCR with HTBI primers amplified the TCR CDR3 region. In TCRdb, the multiplex PCR reads were re-called with MiXCR into one record per CDR3 protein. The table has 500,000 to 600,000 distinct CDR3 sequences, just over 45% seen once.

The sample consisted of peripheral blood or thyroid tissue (not recorded which). The origin of this receptor is a woman between 18 and 30 years old with Graves' hyperthyroidism. The chain combines TRBV11-1 with TRBJ2-1, with 16 bases matching TRBD2. The CDR3 nucleotides read TGTGCCAGCAGCCCCGGGACTAGCGGGAGGGATAGCTCCTACAATGAGCAGTTCTTC. It encodes CASSPGTSGRDSSYNEQFF.